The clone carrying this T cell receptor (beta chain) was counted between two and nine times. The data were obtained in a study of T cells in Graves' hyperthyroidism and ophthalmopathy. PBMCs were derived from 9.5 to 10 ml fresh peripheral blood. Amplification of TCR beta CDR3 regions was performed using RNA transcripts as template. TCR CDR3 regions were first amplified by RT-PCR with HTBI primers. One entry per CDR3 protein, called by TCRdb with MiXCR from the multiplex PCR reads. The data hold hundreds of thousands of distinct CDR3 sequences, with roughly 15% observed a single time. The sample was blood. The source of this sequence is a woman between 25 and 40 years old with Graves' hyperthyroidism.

The CDR3 reads CASSEFRLGQGEETQYF. CDR3 nucleotide sequence: TGTGCCAGCAGTGAATTCCGACTCGGACAGGGGGAAGAGACCCAGTACTTC. V is TRBV6-1 and J is TRBJ2-5; 10 bases line up with TRBD1. Germline CDR1 MNHNS, CDR2 SASEGT. V lost 2 bases, J lost 3 bases, and 9 bases stayed unmatched. This CDR3 spans 17 amino acids.